This record concerns one TCR beta chain sequence. Its antigen is currently unknown. The data derive from a study of human CD8 memory T cell subsets. General observations from the study: There were indications from Chao1 estimates that stem-like memory T cells were more diverse than precursor exhausted T cells.

PBMC were sourced from healthy-donor buffy coats. UMI-labeled 5' RACE was used, and it produced the TCR beta libraries. No DNA is given; TCRdb re-called the 5' RACE reads and lists each CDR3 protein once. The ten most abundant clones cover 11% to 15% of a sample with about 12,000 distinct CDR3 sequences. This CDR3 is built from 15 residues. The germline V gene encodes CDR1 SGHVS and CDR2 FQNEAQ. What was sequenced was CD8+ T cells from PBMCs. The J gene is TRBJ2-3, the V gene TRBV7-8; the D call of TRBD1 rests on TCRdb alone, since no DNA is present to check it. The receptor was derived from a human donor in good health. CDR3 region: CASRSDRPGTDTQYF.